Following are 12 T cell receptor beta chains from one sample sequenced in a study of T-cell reconstitution after alpha-beta-depleted transplantation in children. Molecular barcoding with unique molecular identifiers was used for the TCRbeta library. TCRdb independently ran MiXCR on the PCR reads; one entry per CDR3 protein. The sample records hundreds of thousands of distinct CDR3 sequences, roughly 13% being singletons. The material was PBMCs, mostly from graft donor cells, obtained 360 days after TCRalphabeta/CD19-depleted stem cell transplant. The receptor source for this set is a male patient younger than 18 who had a stem cell transplant for acute myeloid leukemia, so the T cells may come from the graft donor.

The chain joins TRBV28 to TRBJ1-5; possible D gene TRBD1, 5 bases. Germline V CDR1 and CDR2: MDHEN, SYDVKM. CDR3 length: 15 amino acids. The V and J ends lost 4 bases and 6 bases respectively, with 16 bases between them. The CDR3 sequence is CASSSTESWGQPQHF. CDR3 DNA sequence: TGTGCCAGCAGTTCGACAGAGTCATGGGGTCAGCCCCAGCATTTT. Full variable domain (missing parts from reference TRBV28 and TRBJ1-5): DVKVTQSSRYLVKRTGEKVFLECVQDMDHENMFWYRQDPGLGLRLIYFSYDVKMKEKGDIPEGYSVSREKKERFSLILESASTNQTSMYLCASSSTESWGQPQHFGDGTRLSIL.

This clonotype was counted only a few times. The V and J genes are TRBV9 and TRBJ2-2; D unclear. The V end was cut by 3 bases, the J end by 6 bases, with 9 bases between. The V gene's germline CDR1 is SGDLS and CDR2 YYNGEE. The CDR3 runs to 13 residues. The DNA for the CDR3 is TGTGCCAGCAGCGCCACTGGTCCCGGGGAGCTGTTTTTT. It codes for CASSATGPGELFF.

The J gene is TRBJ1-3, the V gene TRBV29-1; 8 nucleotides match TRBD1. The germline CDR1 and CDR2 sequences are SQVTM and ANQGSEA. The CDR3 consists of 14 residues. V lost 6 bases to trimming and J lost 0 bases; unmatched junction nucleotides: 4. The DNA for the CDR3 is TGCAGCGTCGGGGACAGGCTCTCTGGAAACACCATATATTTT. This sequence encodes CSVGDRLSGNTIYF. The full variable domain, with the rest looked up from reference TRBV29-1 and TRBJ1-3, is SAVISQKPSRDICQRGTSLTIQCQVDSQVTMMFWYRQQPGQSLTLIATANQGSEATYESGFVIDKFPISRPNLTFSTLTVSNMSPEDSSIYLCSVGDRLSGNTIYFGEGSWLTVV.

The V gene is TRBV29-1, the J gene TRBJ2-5; TRBD1 matches at 7 bases. Germline CDR1 SQVTM, CDR2 ANQGSEA. The CDR3 runs to 13 residues. J was trimmed by 3 bases and V by 4 bases; bases with no gene match: 5. This CDR3 is CSVVFGTEETQYF. In nucleotides, the CDR3 is TGCAGCGTTGTTTTCGGGACAGAAGAGACCCAGTACTTC.

The rearrangement links TRBV11-2 to TRBJ2-3; D is perhaps TRBD2 (6 bases). V gave up 6 bases and J gave up 1 base, with 14 bases separating them. CDR3 length: 15 amino acids. The germline V gene encodes CDR1 SGHAT and CDR2 FQNNGV. In DNA form, the CDR3 reads TGTGCCAGCAGTCTAACGGGAGTGGGCACAGATACGCAGTATTTT. This sequence encodes CASSLTGVGTDTQYF.

This chain joins TRBV7-9 and TRBJ2-3; TRBD2 aligns across 9 bases. Germline V CDR1 and CDR2: SEHNR, FQNEAQ (reference sequence). The CDR3 is 14 residues long. V lost 5 bases and J lost 7; bases outside the gene matches: 7. The CDR3 DNA is TGTGCCAGCAGCACGGGACTAGCCGGGAATACGCAGTATTTT. Translated: CASSTGLAGNTQYF. Variable domain in full (rest from reference TRBV7-9 and TRBJ2-3): DTGVSQNPRHKITKRGQNVTFRCDPISEHNRLYWYRQTLGQGPEFLTYFQNEAQLEKSRLLSDRFSAERPKGSFSTLEIQRTEQGDSAMYLCASSTGLAGNTQYFGPGTRLTVL.

This clonotype showed up just a few times. The chain carries TRBV20-1 and TRBJ1-1, with no clear D. Germline CDR1 is DFQATT and CDR2 is SNEGSKA (reference sequence). The CDR3 has 13 residues. V dropped 0 bases and J dropped 1 base, with 6 bases sitting between them. CDR3 amino acids: CSAREDPNTEAFF. The DNA of the CDR3 is TGCAGTGCTAGAGAGGACCCGAACACTGAAGCTTTCTTT.

This clonotype was observed a few times. V usage is TRBV5-1 and J usage is TRBJ2-7, with TRBD2 identical over 12 bases. V lost 4 bases and J lost 0; bases outside the gene matches: 11. The CDR3 sequence is 18 residues long. Germline lookup yields CDR1 SGHRS and CDR2 YFSETQ. The CDR3 loop is CASSPGLAGYGSSYEQYF. CDR3 bases: TGCGCCAGCAGCCCCGGACTAGCGGGATATGGAAGCTCCTACGAGCAGTACTTC.

The J gene is TRBJ2-7, the V gene TRBV5-1; no firm D call. Germline V gene sequence: CDR1 SGHRS, CDR2 YFSETQ. This CDR3 region has 14 residues. Trimming stripped 4 bases from V and 5 bases from J, with 16 bases between. The CDR3 sequence is CASSRAKVENEQYF. DNA of the CDR3: TGCGCCAGCAGCCGGGCTAAGGTGGAGAACGAGCAGTACTTC.

This rearrangement joins TRBV6-5 to TRBJ2-6; 9 nucleotides match TRBD2. J lost 1 base, V lost 1 base, and 2 bases had no gene match. The germline V gene encodes CDR1 MNHEY and CDR2 SVGAGI. The CDR3 has 17 residues. Here the CDR3 reads CASSYFSGSSGANVLTF. The CDR3 DNA reads TGTGCCAGCAGTTACTTTAGCGGGAGTTCTGGGGCCAACGTCCTGACTTTC.

This clonotype was detected only a few times. V gene TRBV6-1 combines with J gene TRBJ2-1, with unresolved D. Trimming left V 6 bases short and J 2 bases short, with 8 bases between. The CDR3 loop spans 13 amino acids. Germline V gives CDR1 MNHNS, CDR2 SASEGT. The CDR3 sequence is CASRRSTYNEQFF. In DNA, the CDR3 is TGTGCCAGCAGACGAAGTACCTACAATGAGCAGTTCTTC.

Ten or more counts support this clonotype. The chain joins TRBV28 to TRBJ2-7; a possible D gene is TRBD2 (6 bases). This CDR3 spans 14 amino acids. CDR1 is MDHEN and CDR2 is SYDVKM in the germline V gene. Between the trimmed V and J ends, which lost 8 bases and 3 bases, there was a span of 17 bases. CDR3 loop: CASQLSRDFYEQYF. The CDR3 bases are TGTGCCAGCCAACTCTCCCGGGACTTCTACGAGCAGTACTTC.